Presented here are 19 T cell receptor beta chains from one specimen sequenced in a study of Ad26.COV2.S vaccination and SARS-CoV-2 variants (dated by TCRdb to the early 2020s). According to the study, the label for this sample's time point signals: individuals recovered from natural SARS-CoV-2 infection. The library was generated by the immunoSEQ multiplex PCR assay. Drawn from immuneACCESS, this table holds only the in-frame rearrangements with V and J called that TCRdb kept. Clones are partly lost; checked studies trace under half to an unresolved V gene and leave the rest unexplained. The sample contains 45,000 or so clones, around 83% of them found a single time. The top ten clonotypes cover 40% to 55% of the sample. The sequencing here drew on peripheral blood, taken after recovery from COVID-19. All receptors come from a human donor who had recovered from COVID-19.

V gene TRBV5-1 combines with J gene TRBJ2-1; D unresolved. V was clipped by 0 bases and J by 10 bases, with 8 bases between them. Germline-derived CDR1 and CDR2 are SGHRS and YFSETQ. The CDR3 length is 12 residues. The chain's CDR3 is CASSLVDAEQFF. In nucleotides, the CDR3 is TGCGCCAGCAGCTTGGTCGACGCAGAGCAGTTCTTC.

The J gene is TRBJ1-2, the V gene TRBV5-1; D uncertain. V was cut by 2 bases and J by 6 bases, with 8 bases left in between. Germline CDR1 and CDR2: SGHRS and YFSETQ. This CDR3 is 12 amino acids long. The CDR3 DNA is TGCGCCAGCAGCTTCTCTGAGGATGGCTACACCTTC. It encodes CASSFSEDGYTF.

The chain couples TRBV7-2 to TRBJ1-2, with no clear D. Germline CDR1 SGHTA, CDR2 FQGNSA. Trimming took off 5 bases at V and 5 bases at J, with 15 bases between the two ends. The CDR3 sequence is 14 residues long. CDR3 in DNA: TGTGCCAGCAGCCCGGCAGGCTTCCCTTATGGCTACACCTTC. Its protein is CASSPAGFPYGYTF.

The J gene is TRBJ2-1, the V gene TRBV4-2; 7 bases align to TRBD2. Unmatched junction bases numbered 5, after V lost 5 bases and J lost 4 bases. Germline loops: CDR1 LGHNA, CDR2 YNFKEQ. CDR3 length: 14 amino acids. The DNA for the CDR3 is TGTGCCAGCAGCGCCCAGCGGGATTACAATGAGCAGTTCTTC. Its translation: CASSAQRDYNEQFF.

The rearrangement joins TRBV3-1 (or the pseudogene TRBV3-2) to TRBJ2-2; TRBD2 might be the D (6 bases). V was clipped by 4 bases and J by 1 base, with 13 bases between them. This CDR3 spans 16 amino acids. Germline CDR1 is LGHDT and CDR2 is YNNKEL (reference sequence). This CDR3 reads CASSPPAGRNTGELFF. Here the CDR3 DNA reads TGTGCCAGCAGCCCGCCGGCGGGGAGGAACACCGGGGAGCTGTTTTTT.

The chain carries TRBV5-1 and TRBJ1-2, with 7 bases that match TRBD1. V gave up 4 bases and J gave up 6 bases; unmatched junction bases: 6. The CDR3 runs 13 residues. Germline V gene lookup returns CDR1 SGHRS and CDR2 YFSETQ. DNA of the CDR3: TGCGCCAGCAGCCTCAGGGACAGCCATGGCTACACCTTC. Protein product: CASSLRDSHGYTF. The full variable domain, with the rest looked up from reference TRBV5-1 and TRBJ1-2, is KAGVTQTPRYLIKTRGQQVTLSCSPISGHRSVSWYQQTPGQGLQFLFEYFSETQRNKGNFPGRFSGRQFSNSRSEMNVSTLELGDSALYLCASSLRDSHGYTFGSGTRLTVV.

The chain combines TRBV15 with TRBJ2-7; no reliable D call. The V gene lost 0 bases and the J gene lost 5 bases, with 2 bases spanning the gap. The germline gives CDR1 LNHNV, CDR2 YYDKDF (reference sequence). This CDR3 has 11 amino acids. The CDR3 sequence is CATSREHEQYF. The CDR3, as DNA: TGTGCCACCAGCAGAGAACACGAGCAGTACTTC.

This clone has just one count. CDR3 loop: CASSFGPFGELFF. The CDR3, as DNA: TGTGCCAGCAGCTTTGGACCCTTCGGGGAGCTGTTTTTT. The rearrangement uses TRBV5-4 and TRBJ2-2; the D is unclear. Germline loops: CDR1 SGHNT, CDR2 YYREEE (reference sequence). Trimming left V 2 bases short and J 7 bases short, with 9 bases between. The CDR3 consists of 13 residues.

The chain links TRBV30 to TRBJ2-3, with D tentatively TRBD1 (7 bases). The CDR3 sequence is 13 residues long. V lost 2 bases and J 8 bases, leaving 14 bases between the germline ends. Germline lookup yields CDR1 GTSNPN and CDR2 SVGIG (reference sequence). CDR3 nucleotides: TGTGCCTGGAGTCAGGGGGGCGGTGGTACGCAGTATTTT. Its translation is CAWSQGGGGTQYF.

This chain connects TRBV7-9 to TRBJ1-5; no definite D call. V lost 1 base and J lost 2, with 9 bases in between. Germline CDR1 SEHNR, CDR2 FQNEAQ (reference sequence). The CDR3 spans 15 residues. The CDR3 protein is CASSLVTAGNQPQHF. For the CDR3, the DNA is TGTGCCAGCAGCTTAGTTACAGCGGGCAATCAGCCCCAGCATTTT. The full variable domain, completed using reference TRBV7-9 and TRBJ1-5, is DTGVSQNPRHKITKRGQNVTFRCDPISEHNRLYWYRQTLGQGPEFLTYFQNEAQLEKSRLLSDRFSAERPKGSFSTLEIQRTEQGDSAMYLCASSLVTAGNQPQHFGDGTRLSIL.

J is TRBJ2-3 and V is TRBV27; 8 bases are shared with TRBD2. The V gene's germline CDR1 is MNHEY and CDR2 SMNVEV (reference sequence). Trimming cost V 6 bases and J 2 bases; bases outside gene matches: 7. The CDR3 has 15 residues. The CDR3: CASSLERGITDTQYF. CDR3 DNA: TGTGCCAGCAGCCTCGAGCGGGGGATCACAGATACGCAGTATTTT.

The gene calls are TRBV2 and TRBJ1-6, with TRBD1 identical over 7 bases. This CDR3 has 15 amino acids. J was trimmed by 6 bases and V by 4 bases; bases with no gene match: 6. The germline CDR1 and CDR2 sequences are SNHLY and FYNNEI. The CDR3 here is CASSGGTVTNSPLHF. The CDR3 bases are TGTGCCAGCAGTGGGGGGACAGTGACTAATTCACCCCTCCACTTT.

The chain carries TRBV6-2 or TRBV6-3 and TRBJ2-5; TRBD2 matches 7 bases. J lost 7 bases, V lost 0 bases, and 2 bases had no gene match. The CDR3 totals 13 residues. The germline CDR1 and CDR2 sequences are MNHEY and SVGEGT. CDR3 in DNA: TGTGCCAGCAGTTACTCGCGCGGGGGGACCCAGTACTTC. Protein product: CASSYSRGGTQYF.

This rearrangement joins TRBV9 to TRBJ2-3; a possible D gene is TRBD1 (6 bases). The CDR3 covers 15 residues. V dropped 4 bases and J dropped 0 bases, with 12 bases sitting between them. Germline V lookup: CDR1 SGDLS, CDR2 YYNGEE. The CDR3 reads CASSIEGDSTDTQYF. CDR3 DNA: TGTGCCAGCAGCATAGAGGGGGATAGCACAGATACGCAGTATTTT.

This clone showed up just a few times. The V gene is TRBV25-1, the J gene TRBJ1-1, with 8 bases aligning to TRBD1. CDR1 and CDR2 from the germline V gene are MGHDK and SYGVNS. V shed 4 bases, J shed 2 bases, and the junction held 9 bases outside the gene matches. This CDR3 spans 16 amino acids. The CDR3 sequence: CASSGRGQGGNTEAFF. The CDR3 nucleotides are TGTGCCAGCAGTGGGAGAGGACAGGGTGGAAACACTGAAGCTTTCTTT.

This chain connects TRBV7-2 to TRBJ2-4; D is perhaps TRBD1 (6 bases). Germline V CDR1 and CDR2: SGHTA, FQGNSA. CDR3 length equals 13 residues. Trimming shortened V by 5 bases and J by 4 bases, and 9 bases separated the two germline ends. The CDR3 reads CASSKDSKNIQYF. As DNA, the CDR3 is TGTGCCAGCAGCAAGGACAGTAAAAACATTCAGTACTTC.

This chain links TRBV5-6 with TRBJ1-4; 9 bases line up with TRBD1. Germline CDR1 reads SGHDT; CDR2 reads YYEEEE. CDR3 length: 15 residues. Unmatched junction bases numbered 8, after V lost 4 bases and J lost 7 bases. The chain's CDR3 is CASSGDRDAAEKLFF. CDR3 nucleotides: TGTGCCAGCAGCGGGGACAGGGATGCTGCTGAAAAACTGTTTTTT.

The chain employs TRBV30 and TRBJ1-1; the D is unclear. Trimming shortened V by 3 bases and J by 4 bases, and 12 bases separated the two germline ends. Germline CDR1 and CDR2: GTSNPN and SVGIG (reference sequence). The CDR3 runs to 13 residues. The CDR3 DNA reads TGTGCCTGGAGCGTGGATTCTGGCACTGAAGCTTTCTTT. Protein product: CAWSVDSGTEAFF.

The CDR3: CASSPGTHYNEQFF. CDR3 DNA sequence: TGCGCCAGCAGCCCGGGGACCCACTACAATGAGCAGTTCTTC. The chain recombines TRBV5-1 with TRBJ2-1, with D perhaps being TRBD1 or TRBD2 (5 bases each). The CDR3 runs 14 residues. Per germline, CDR1 SGHRS and CDR2 YFSETQ. V lost 4 bases to trimming and J lost 3 bases, with 11 bases between them.